A selection of T cell receptor beta chains follows, all from one sample in a study of blood T cell repertoires in COVID-19. Profiled with immunoSEQ multiplex PCR; TCRdb holds only in-frame clones, not every one. The sample consists of nearly 200,000 clones, roughly 80% of them appearing once. Sequencing was carried out using peripheral blood. All receptors come from a man in his sixties with COVID-19, enrolled during active disease. The CDR3 runs from the conserved cysteine through the conserved F or W.

J gene: TRBJ2-4; V gene: TRBV28; CDR3 length: 13; CDR3 protein: CASSLPGVNIQYF
J gene: TRBJ1-1; V gene: TRBV10-3; CDR3 length: 15; CDR3 protein: CAISESRVSNTEAFF
J gene: TRBJ1-2; V gene: TRBV9; CDR3 length: 14; CDR3 protein: CASSAPGRNYGYTF
J gene: TRBJ2-7; V gene: TRBV7-9; CDR3 length: 13; CDR3 protein: CASSTDGGREQYF
J gene: TRBJ1-5; V gene: TRBV27; CDR3 length: 13; CDR3 protein: CASSPLARGPQHF
J gene: TRBJ1-6; V gene: TRBV5-6; CDR3 length: 15; CDR3 protein: CASSLRGGGLPPLHF
J gene: TRBJ1-2; V gene: TRBV27; CDR3 length: 15; CDR3 protein: CASSLSGTGGFGYTF
J gene: TRBJ2-1; V gene: TRBV13; CDR3 length: 15; CDR3 protein: CASSLRLAGAGEQFF
J gene: TRBJ1-1; V gene: TRBV19; CDR3 length: 14; CDR3 protein: CASTHRGSNTEAFF
J gene: TRBJ1-4; V gene: TRBV30; CDR3 length: 13; CDR3 protein: CAWSRGGDEKLFF
J gene: TRBJ1-2; V gene: TRBV7-2; CDR3 length: 14; CDR3 protein: CASSSSTANYGYTF
J gene: TRBJ1-2; V gene: TRBV12-5; CDR3 length: 13; CDR3 protein: CASGFREDYGYTF
J gene: TRBJ1-5; V gene: TRBV28; CDR3 length: 17; CDR3 protein: CASREDREVGSNQPQHF
J gene: TRBJ1-1; V gene: TRBV3-1/TRBV3-2; CDR3 length: 15; CDR3 protein: CASSQTDRGGTEAFF
J gene: TRBJ1-1; V gene: TRBV3-1/TRBV3-2; CDR3 length: 14; CDR3 protein: CASSPGQAYTEAFF
J gene: TRBJ1-5; V gene: TRBV28; CDR3 length: 14; CDR3 protein: CASSFSTMQGIGHF
J gene: TRBJ1-6; V gene: TRBV12-3/TRBV12-4; CDR3 length: 11; CDR3 protein: CASSEGSPLHF
J gene: TRBJ1-6; V gene: TRBV11-2; CDR3 length: 15; CDR3 protein: CASSLGGDLISPLHF
J gene: TRBJ1-3; V gene: TRBV5-5; CDR3 length: 14; CDR3 protein: CASSFTDSGNTIYF
J gene: TRBJ1-2; V gene: TRBV6-5; CDR3 length: 13; CDR3 protein: CASSYQQGHGYTF
J gene: TRBJ1-2; V gene: TRBV5-6; CDR3 length: 16; CDR3 protein: CASSSPPTRTNYGYTF
J gene: TRBJ1-2; V gene: TRBV4-1; CDR3 length: 14; CDR3 protein: CASSQDQGPYGYTF
J gene: TRBJ2-1; V gene: TRBV9; CDR3 length: 14; CDR3 protein: CASSVAAGAQEQFF
J gene: TRBJ1-5; V gene: TRBV5-1; CDR3 length: 14; CDR3 protein: CASSLEQGTQPQHF
J gene: TRBJ2-5; V gene: TRBV6-2/TRBV6-3; CDR3 length: 15; CDR3 protein: CASSYSIEDQETQYF
J gene: TRBJ1-6; V gene: TRBV7-2; CDR3 length: 14; CDR3 protein: CASSGGRPNSPLHF
J gene: TRBJ2-3; V gene: TRBV13; CDR3 length: 15; CDR3 protein: CASSAPLAGGPTQYF
J gene: TRBJ2-5; V gene: TRBV30; CDR3 length: 14; CDR3 protein: CAWSRRRERETQYF
J gene: TRBJ1-1; V gene: TRBV15; CDR3 length: 15; CDR3 protein: CATSREDRGTTEAFF
J gene: TRBJ1-6; V gene: TRBV28; CDR3 length: 15; CDR3 protein: CASSPPGNYNSPLHF
J gene: TRBJ2-7; V gene: TRBV4-2; CDR3 length: 15; CDR3 protein: CASSQEEQGSYEQYF
J gene: TRBJ2-1; V gene: TRBV19; CDR3 length: 13; CDR3 protein: CASSATGASKQFF
J gene: TRBJ1-5; V gene: TRBV7-2; CDR3 length: 15; CDR3 protein: CASSLDPSRGQPQHF
J gene: TRBJ2-3; V gene: TRBV9; CDR3 length: 15; CDR3 protein: CASSVVLGATDTQYF
J gene: TRBJ2-1; V gene: TRBV29-1; CDR3 length: 14; CDR3 protein: CSVAGLAGGYEQFF
J gene: TRBJ2-5; V gene: TRBV19; CDR3 length: 14; CDR3 protein: CASSIQGGKETQYF
J gene: TRBJ2-7; V gene: TRBV9; CDR3 length: 13; CDR3 protein: CASSVDDYYEQYF
J gene: TRBJ2-1; V gene: TRBV18; CDR3 length: 14; CDR3 protein: CASSPRTPGNEQFF
J gene: TRBJ2-3; V gene: TRBV4-3; CDR3 length: 14; CDR3 protein: CASSQVRGKDTQYF
J gene: TRBJ1-2; V gene: TRBV3-1/TRBV3-2; CDR3 length: 15; CDR3 protein: CASSQAGQGAYGYTF
J gene: TRBJ1-6; V gene: TRBV6-2/TRBV6-3; CDR3 length: 16; CDR3 protein: CASSYSSSLGGSPLHF
J gene: TRBJ1-2; V gene: TRBV28; CDR3 length: 12; CDR3 protein: CASSAGTYGYTF
J gene: TRBJ1-2; V gene: TRBV5-4; CDR3 length: 13; CDR3 protein: CASSLVAGYGYTF
J gene: TRBJ1-1; V gene: TRBV4-1; CDR3 length: 15; CDR3 protein: CASSPRTATNTEAFF
J gene: TRBJ1-5; V gene: TRBV19; CDR3 length: 15; CDR3 protein: CASSFGRQGNQPQHF
J gene: TRBJ2-5; V gene: TRBV19; CDR3 length: 18; CDR3 protein: CASSHRDRVLLRQETQYF
J gene: TRBJ2-7; V gene: TRBV27; CDR3 length: 11; CDR3 protein: CASSQGQGWYF
J gene: TRBJ2-2; V gene: TRBV7-2; CDR3 length: 17; CDR3 protein: CASSLRASGIFRRELFF
J gene: TRBJ1-2; V gene: TRBV7-9; CDR3 length: 13; CDR3 protein: CASSYQEPYGYTF
J gene: TRBJ2-3; V gene: TRBV5-5; CDR3 length: 13; CDR3 protein: CASAPTGSDTQYF
J gene: TRBJ1-1; V gene: TRBV2; CDR3 length: 13; CDR3 protein: CASRGGLPSAAFF